This T cell receptor (beta chain) derives from a study of blood T cells in healthy people across ages. Study context: With template switching, about one barcoded beta molecule was captured per two T cells. Study-level points and caveats: Aged donors had fewer naive CD4+ cells and lower diversity than long-lived donors. Diversity estimates drawn from one million T cells were deemed underestimates.

This clonotype was observed a few times. Its specificity is unknown. The use of a sample-barcoded 5' primer and a J-beta primer mix characterized a second PCR of roughly 7 to 11 cycles. Each CDR3 protein gets one entry after TCRdb re-called the 5' RACE reads with MiXCR. The sample records roughly 1.5 million distinct CDR3 sequences, 35% to 45% being singletons. The CDR3 is 15 amino acids. Germline lookup yields CDR1 DFQATT and CDR2 SNEGSKA (reference sequence). The V gene end was trimmed by 2 bases and the J gene end by 11 bases; junction bases not matched to a gene: 12. Peripheral blood was drawn, about 9.1 milliliters per donor.

Sequencing was done on a sample of blood. The J gene is TRBJ1-1, the V gene TRBV20-1, with 12 positions matching TRBD1. The sequence was obtained from a woman aged 18-29 years in good health. CDR3 residues: CSARIEGQGAMNAFF. In nucleotides, the CDR3 is TGCAGTGCTAGAATTGAGGGACAGGGGGCCATGAACGCTTTCTTT.